The 2 T cell receptor beta chains given below trace back to one sample, sequenced in a study of T cell responses to AZD1222 COVID-19 vaccine. Produced via immunoSEQ multiplex PCR; TCRdb's table is partial and in-frame only. The data hold some 120,000 clones, with 89% observed a single time. Sequences were derived from peripheral blood, sampled on day 0 of AZD1222 vaccination. Receptors were obtained from an adult in good health.

J is TRBJ1-2 and V is TRBV18; possibly TRBD1 for D (5 bases). The CDR3 has 13 residues. The V end lost 6 bases, the J end lost 6 bases, and 14 bases lay between the germline ends. The germline gives CDR1 KGHSH, CDR2 LQKENI. The CDR3 DNA sequence: TGTGCCAGCTCGACCAGGGATTTGGATGGCTACACCTTC. Its protein product is CASSTRDLDGYTF.

For this clone: At one of its ends the junction is not consistent with the germline gene, which may arise from a read error. This chain joins TRBV10-1 and TRBJ1-2, with 7 bases lining up with TRBD1. The CDR3 length is 18 residues. Germline V CDR1 and CDR2: WNHNN, SYGVQD (reference sequence). The CDR3 reads CACSRGNNPKNSSYGYTF. The CDR3, as DNA: TGCGCCTGCAGCAGGGGGAACAACCCAAAAAATTCAAGCTATGGCTACACCTTC.